Listed here are 14 T cell receptor beta chains from one sample, sequenced in a study of T cells in Graves' hyperthyroidism and ophthalmopathy. TCR beta CDR3 region amplification was performed from RNA transcripts. The HTBI set primed first-round TCR CDR3 RT-PCR. Via MiXCR, TCRdb re-called the multiplex PCR reads, giving one row per CDR3 protein. The sample lists 150,000 or so distinct CDR3 sequences; about 20% were seen once. Material for sequencing was blood. The receptors stem from a woman in her forties or fifties with Graves' hyperthyroidism that later progressed to Graves' ophthalmopathy.

This clonotype was seen many times. This rearrangement joins TRBV18 to TRBJ2-5; the match to TRBD2 covers 9 bases. The CDR3 totals 14 residues. Germline V gene sequence: CDR1 KGHSH, CDR2 LQKENI. Losses at the gene ends were 2 bases for V and 5 bases for J; bases not matched to a gene: 3. The CDR3 sequence: CASSPASGRETQYF. DNA of the CDR3: TGTGCCAGCTCACCAGCGAGCGGGAGGGAGACCCAGTACTTC.

This clonotype was found many times. This chain links TRBV6-1 with TRBJ1-5, with 7 bases that match TRBD1. Germline assignment: CDR1 MNHNS and CDR2 SASEGT. J lost 0 bases, V lost 4 bases, and 6 bases had no gene match. CDR3 size: 16 residues. CDR3 in DNA: TGTGCCAGCAGTGTAGGGACAGTGAGTAGCAATCAGCCCCAGCATTTT. Encoded protein: CASSVGTVSSNQPQHF.

This clonotype was observed a single time. In DNA form, the CDR3 reads TGTGCCAGCAGTTACCAGGGGGCCAACGTCCTGACTTTC. Protein sequence: CASSYQGANVLTF. The chain combines TRBV27 with TRBJ2-6, with D uncertain. The V end lost 4 bases, the J end lost 4 bases, and 5 bases lay between the germline ends. The CDR3 is 13 residues long. CDR1 is MNHEY and CDR2 is SMNVEV in the germline V gene (reference sequence).

This clonotype was detected many times. The V and J genes are TRBV9 and TRBJ2-1; D possibly corresponds to TRBD2 (6 bases). Between the trimmed V and J ends, which lost 0 bases and 3 bases, there was a span of 13 bases. The CDR3 consists of 16 residues. Germline lookup yields CDR1 SGDLS and CDR2 YYNGEE. CDR3 sequence: CASSVGSGGFYNEQFF. The CDR3 DNA is TGTGCCAGCAGCGTAGGTTCTGGAGGGTTCTACAATGAGCAGTTCTTC.

The chain has TRBV7-2 and TRBJ2-7; 8 bases are a match to TRBD2. The length of the CDR3 is 15 residues. Germline V gene data show CDR1 as SGHTA and CDR2 as FQGNSA. V shed 1 base and J 5 bases; nucleotides not matched to a gene: 7. The CDR3 region is CASSLGLAGSHEQYF. DNA for the CDR3: TGTGCCAGCAGCTTAGGGCTAGCGGGTTCCCACGAGCAGTACTTC.

In its sample, this clonotype was seen a few times. A much larger clone is a single base away; this may be a read error. This sequence joins TRBV12-3 or TRBV12-4 and TRBJ2-7, with 8 bases identical to TRBD1. The V gene end was trimmed by 2 bases and the J gene end by 5 bases; junction bases not matched to a gene: 17. There are 18 residues in the CDR3. CDR3 bases: TGTGCCAGCAGTTTAAAGTCCTCGGACAGGGCGTCAGGGGACGAGCAGTACTTC. Protein product: CASSLKSSDRASGDEQYF.

Here the CDR3 DNA reads TGTGCCACCAGCAGAAATCTAGCGGAGACCCAGTACTTC. Translated, it gives CATSRNLAETQYF. The chain couples TRBV15 to TRBJ2-5; TRBD2 is a possible D gene (6 bases). There are 13 residues in the CDR3. The germline V gene encodes CDR1 LNHNV and CDR2 YYDKDF (reference sequence). Trimming took off 2 bases at V and 5 bases at J, with 9 bases between the two ends.

This clonotype was seen ten or more times. V gene TRBV6-6 combines with J gene TRBJ1-1, with D tentatively TRBD1 (6 bases). Deletions cut 2 bases from V and 0 bases from J, with 7 bases between. Germline V CDR1 and CDR2: MNHNY, SVGAGI (reference sequence). The CDR3 sequence is 14 residues long. Here the CDR3 reads CASSYGGLNTEAFF. CDR3 in DNA: TGTGCCAGCAGTTACGGGGGGCTGAACACTGAAGCTTTCTTT.

This chain joins TRBV2 and TRBJ1-1; D is possibly TRBD1 (5 bases). Germline CDR1 reads SNHLY; CDR2 reads FYNNEI. The V end lost 0 bases, the J end lost 5 bases, and 7 bases lay between the germline ends. The CDR3 runs 13 residues. CDR3 coding DNA: TGTGCCAGCAGTGAAGCGGGGGGAACTGAAGCTTTCTTT. This encodes CASSEAGGTEAFF. Variable domain in full (rest from reference TRBV2 and TRBJ1-1): EPEVTQTPSHQVTQMGQEVILRCVPISNHLYFYWYRQILGQKVEFLVSFYNNEISEKSEIFDDQFSVERPDGSNFTLKIRSTKLEDSAMYFCASSEAGGTEAFFGQGTRLTVV.

This clonotype showed up many times. This chain uses TRBV4-1 with TRBJ2-1; no clear D gene. Germline assignment: CDR1 MGHRA and CDR2 YSYEKL. Trimming removed 0 bases from V and 4 bases from J, with 13 bases in between. This CDR3 is built from 16 residues. CDR3 residues: CASSQDGQPGYNEQFF. The CDR3 nucleotides read TGCGCCAGCAGCCAAGACGGCCAGCCTGGTTACAATGAGCAGTTCTTC.

In its sample, this clonotype was seen many times. The chain employs TRBV6-1 and TRBJ2-3, with 10 nucleotides matching TRBD2. Germline V lookup: CDR1 MNHNS, CDR2 SASEGT. CDR3 size: 14 residues. With V trimmed by 8 bases and J by 1 base, 3 bases remained unmatched. The DNA for the CDR3 is TGTGCCAGCTCCGGGACTAGCGGCACAGATACGCAGTATTTT. It encodes CASSGTSGTDTQYF.

The chain employs TRBV7-6 and TRBJ2-5; 8 bases align to TRBD2. J was trimmed by 9 bases and V by 5 bases; bases with no gene match: 14. The CDR3 runs 15 residues. Germline CDR1 and CDR2: SGHVS and FNYEAQ. The CDR3 DNA reads TGTGCCAGCAGCGACGGGGGGGGGTCGCGGAGGCCCCAGTACTTC. Translating it yields CASSDGGGSRRPQYF.

The table lists this clonotype with many counts. The chain recombines TRBV20-1 with TRBJ1-1, with D perhaps matching TRBD1 (5 bases). Germline values: CDR1 DFQATT, CDR2 SNEGSKA (reference sequence). This CDR3 comprises 14 residues. Trimming shortened V by 0 bases and J by 6 bases, and 14 bases separated the two germline ends. CDR3 sequence (DNA): TGCAGTGCTAGAGATCCACTCGGGGGACCTGAAGCTTTCTTT. Translation: CSARDPLGGPEAFF.

This clonotype was found a few times. The V gene is TRBV5-6, the J gene TRBJ2-7; D is unresolved. Germline assignment: CDR1 SGHDT and CDR2 YYEEEE. Trimming cost V 5 bases and J 0 bases, with 9 bases left between them. This CDR3 has 13 residues. CDR3 DNA sequence: TGTGCCAGCAGTATGGGCAGCTCCTACGAGCAGTACTTC. It is translated as CASSMGSSYEQYF.